This T cell receptor (beta chain) was captured by sequencing in a study of tumor-infiltrating lymphocytes in primary liver carcinoma. Across the whole study: Primary liver carcinoma, confirmed by histopathology, was surgically resected.

TCR beta cDNA was prepared out of around 460 ng total RNA by means of a constant-region primer. For TCR beta, libraries were produced by three nested multiplex PCR rounds using slightly modified ARM-PCR. TCRdb processed the multiplex PCR reads anew with MiXCR; each CDR3 protein has one entry. The sample shows approximately 330,000 distinct CDR3 sequences, roughly 61% of them seen only once. The authors took blood RNA from unsorted whole blood and also extracted germline DNA. Comment on this clonotype: What it binds is not known. At one of its ends the junction is not consistent with the germline gene, which may arise from a read error.

Notes on the study in general: Tumor-blood pairs (like tumor-adjacent pairs) overlapped less than tumor region pairs did.

The receptor comes from a man in his forties with primary liver carcinoma and hepatitis B virus infection. Source material: peripheral blood.

CDR3 bases: TGTGCCGGCAGTTTTTCCCCTTTAGGTGGGGCCAACGTCCTGACTTTC. Its translation: CAGSFSPLGGANVLTF. V usage is TRBV12-3 or TRBV12-4 and J usage is TRBJ2-6; no definite D call. The CDR3 has 16 residues.